The rows below give T cell receptor beta chains drawn from one sample of a study of T cells in Graves' hyperthyroidism and ophthalmopathy. Each CDR3 protein is one row after TCRdb ran MiXCR on the multiplex PCR reads. The repertoire has 190,000 or so distinct CDR3 sequences, around 19% of them found once; the top ten carry just under 45%. The source material was blood. The source is a man between 40 and 49 years old with Graves' hyperthyroidism. Both conserved end residues are part of each CDR3. The order of the fields is clone size, D gene, J gene, V gene, CDR3 protein, CDR3 DNA. D genes are given only for firm matches. Size tells how often a clone was seen (once, few, many) or the class of an expanded clone, and some rows leave it out.

clone size: NA
D gene: TRBD1
J gene: TRBJ1-2
V gene: TRBV6-2/TRBV6-3
CDR3 protein: CASSNRDREGSYGYTF
CDR3 DNA: TGTGCCAGCAGCAACCGGGACAGGGAAGGGTCCTATGGCTACACCTTC

clone size: NA
D gene: NA
J gene: TRBJ1-1
V gene: TRBV7-9
CDR3 protein: CASSYRGDTEAFF
CDR3 DNA: TGTGCCAGCAGTTATAGAGGGGACACTGAAGCTTTCTTT

clone size: many
D gene: NA
J gene: TRBJ2-1
V gene: TRBV2
CDR3 protein: CASSERSPEQFF
CDR3 DNA: TGTGCCAGCAGTGAACGGTCTCCCGAGCAGTTCTTC

clone size: NA
D gene: NA
J gene: TRBJ2-2
V gene: TRBV18
CDR3 protein: CASPPVQADTGELFF
CDR3 DNA: TGTGCCAGCCCACCAGTACAGGCGGACACCGGGGAGCTGTTTTTT

clone size: many
D gene: NA
J gene: TRBJ1-5
V gene: TRBV7-6
CDR3 protein: CASSLAGELAIKPQHF
CDR3 DNA: TGTGCCAGCAGCTTAGCGGGAGAACTAGCAATCAAGCCCCAGCATTTT

clone size: many
D gene: NA
J gene: TRBJ1-2
V gene: TRBV20-1
CDR3 protein: CSASHPGDGYTF
CDR3 DNA: TGCAGTGCTAGCCACCCAGGGGATGGCTACACCTTC

clone size: many
D gene: NA
J gene: TRBJ1-1
V gene: TRBV5-1
CDR3 protein: CASSLGQAVDTEAFF
CDR3 DNA: TGCGCCAGCAGCTTGGGTCAGGCGGTGGACACTGAAGCTTTCTTT

clone size: few
D gene: TRBD1
J gene: TRBJ2-5
V gene: TRBV5-1
CDR3 protein: CASSFDRARETQYF
CDR3 DNA: TGCGCCAGCAGCTTTGACAGGGCCAGGGAGACCCAGTACTTC

clone size: many
D gene: NA
J gene: TRBJ2-3
V gene: TRBV9
CDR3 protein: CASSTRLIADTQYF
CDR3 DNA: TGTGCCAGCAGCACCCGCCTGATTGCAGATACGCAGTATTTT

clone size: many
D gene: TRBD1
J gene: TRBJ2-7
V gene: TRBV28
CDR3 protein: CASIMPGQGAYEQYF
CDR3 DNA: TGTGCCAGCATAATGCCTGGACAGGGAGCCTACGAGCAGTACTTC

clone size: NA
D gene: TRBD1
J gene: TRBJ2-7
V gene: TRBV5-1
CDR3 protein: CASRPRGTGDMEQYF
CDR3 DNA: TGCGCCAGCAGACCGAGAGGGACAGGTGATATGGAGCAGTACTTC